The subject of this entry is one T cell receptor beta chain. The antigen it recognizes is unknown. A junction end diverges from the germline sequence, so it may reflect a read error. The library was produced with multiplex PCR. Sequencing took place on an Illumina HiSeq 4000. iRepertoire HTBI primers and Arm-PCR amplification of CDR3 regions were used to construct TCR beta libraries. Before sequencing, the PCR products went through gel purification. Under the source paper's analysis protocol: A total of 62 TRBV and approximately 13 TRBJ segments were identified across samples and were used for gene usage analysis of CDR3 amino acid clonotypes. COPE and FqMerger were used to merge the filtered high-quality paired reads into contigs. BLAST was used to align contigs to the IMGT TRBV, TRBD and TRBJ reference genes, and CDR3 was defined following IMGT. Any clonotype with a frequency above 0.1% was classified as a highly expanded clone. Shannon entropy was used to measure repertoire diversity, and the Gini coefficient was used to measure V-J evenness. A clonotype was considered public if more than one individual shared it. Clones were called with MiXCR by TCRdb after fastp trimmed the public reads at Q25, and only in-frame beta chains were retained. Each CDR3 protein appears once, grouped with its most common genes and DNA. TCRdb's processing, not the authors' own work, is the source of the V and J calls. Across this sample there are 530,000 or so distinct CDR3 sequences, with around 15% seen only once. The ten largest account for more than 10% of the sample.

The sample originates from a study of regulatory T cells in long-lasting Graves disease (TCRdb year 2021). A note on the overall study: Newly diagnosed Graves' disease patients had taken antithyroid drugs for less than 3 months. The study was conducted in China and was registered as a clinical trial. Persistent Graves' disease patients were compared with newly diagnosed Graves' disease patients by peripheral blood TCR sequencing and RNA sequencing. A total of around 35 samples underwent TCR sequencing: some 13 from persistent and about 20 from newly diagnosed Graves' disease patients. Results the study describes overall, beyond this receptor: Persistent disease showed preferential use of TRBV28, TRBJ1-2 and TRBJ2-5, whereas newly diagnosed disease favored TRBV20-1 and TRBJ2-1. More public clonotypes were shared among persistent patients (roughly 2,700) than among newly diagnosed patients (966). Only the TCR beta chain was sequenced and analyzed. Compared with newly diagnosed patients, patients with persistent Graves' disease had lower TCR Shannon entropy and fewer highly expanded clones, which suggests clonal expansion. Peripheral blood alone was examined, since thyroid tissue, which constituted the primary lesion, could not be accessed. The small sample size was acknowledged by the authors as a limitation that may reduce accuracy.

The sample's time point, from its label and the paper: newly diagnosed GD, antithyroid drugs for less than 3 months. For both TCR sequencing and RNA sequencing, RNA was extracted from PBMCs in TRIzol. The diagnosis of Graves' disease followed American Thyroid Association guidelines. Patients for the study were recruited at an endocrinology department in Xi'an, China. From each patient, approximately 9 milliliters of peripheral blood was collected into an EDTA anticoagulant tube. Ficoll Paque Plus density gradient separation was used to isolate PBMCs, and no further T cell sorting was performed. An Agilent 2100 Bioanalyzer and agarose gel were used to check RNA quality, while a NanoDrop 2000 measured RNA concentration. The CDR3 covers 14 residues, taking in both the cysteine and the phenylalanine. The entry retains the CDR3 DNA only, 42 bases that are in frame from base 1. CDR1 is given as PRHDT and CDR2 as FYEKMQ, both from the germline V gene (reference sequence).

These data are also associated with another study on T cells in Graves' hyperthyroidism and ophthalmopathy. The second investigation adds: Graves' hyperthyroidism was defined as stable when no progression to ophthalmopathy occurred over 18 months of follow-up. The hyperthyroidism patients were between 18 and 65 years old and newly diagnosed, with a disease duration of less than 2 months. Exclusion was applied to patients with uncontrolled infections, other autoimmune diseases, pregnancy or lactation. Diagnoses were established on the basis of clinical symptoms, serum thyroxine and TRAb, thyroid ultrasound, and orbital computed tomography. The TCR CDR3 was subjected to a first round of RT-PCR using the HTBI primer set and the Qiagen OneStep RT-PCR kit. Most expanded thyroid clonotypes (frequency above 0.001) were also detected in blood, suggesting blood repertoires may reflect thyroid immune responses. A model built on a 13 V-J signature distinguished ophthalmopathy from stable hyperthyroidism, reaching 85% to 90% sensitivity and approximately 81% specificity in cross-validation and 80%/75% in testing. In validation, the model predicted progression to ophthalmopathy with around 71% sensitivity and 72% to 85% specificity, a median of 6.5 months before onset. To identify TCR V-J signatures that set the groups apart, the researchers used a discovery cohort of approximately 98 patients, made up of approximately 43 with Graves' ophthalmopathy and about 55 with stable Graves' hyperthyroidism. Prospective prediction of ophthalmopathy was tested in an independent validation cohort consisting of 18 hyperthyroidism patients and about 17 patients who later progressed to ophthalmopathy. For training and testing, the approximately 92 patients in the discovery cohort were randomly divided in a 7:3 ratio. Thyroid tissue and blood T-cell repertoires from six or seven Graves' hyperthyroidism patients were also compared in the study. After blood sampling, hyperthyroidism patients were treated with methimazole at a starting dose of 30 mg daily, and ophthalmopathy patients were treated with high-dose intravenous methylprednisolone. Libraries were constructed in a second round of multiplex PCR, after which size selection and purification were performed. Paired-end sequencing of the libraries was performed with 100 bp reads on an Illumina HiSeq2000. SOAPnuke was used to process the raw data, throwing out any read that contained adapters or uncalled bases, had a mean Phred below 15, or lacked an exact constant-primer or identifier match. COPE v1.2.5 was used to merge high-quality paired reads, and clonotypes were defined as unique nucleotide sequences. MiTCR v1.1 was used to align the clonotypes against IMGT TRBV, TRBD and TRBJ reference segments. The analysis was restricted to V-J combinations with a frequency above 0.0001, which together covered about 99% of the repertoires. A TCS score was defined as the ratio between F50 (clonal expansion) and ExV (chaos), using BLOSUM62-based TCRdist between CDR3 peptides within each V-J. Welch's t-statistics and random forest reduced roughly 530 V-J features to under 15, which were used in a naive Bayes classifier (R e1071). Sample size was not statistically predetermined, and blinding of investigators to group allocation was not performed. TCR Vbeta CDR3 sequencing of 135 peripheral blood samples (approximately 44 ophthalmopathy, around 80 hyperthyroidism and some 17 progressor patients) is reported in the paper.

The specimen was peripheral blood mononuclear cells (PBMCs), collected at new diagnosis, from a patient treated with antithyroid drugs. This sequence uses TRBV13 and TRBJ1-2; 8 middle bases align to TRBD1. The receptor was isolated from a man between 18 and 29 years old with Graves disease. Donor details come from another sample of the same person, matched by shared clones. The CDR3 is CANSPDRDSYGYTF. In nucleotides, the sequence is TGTGCCAACAGCCCGGACAGGGATAGCTATGGCTACACCTTC.